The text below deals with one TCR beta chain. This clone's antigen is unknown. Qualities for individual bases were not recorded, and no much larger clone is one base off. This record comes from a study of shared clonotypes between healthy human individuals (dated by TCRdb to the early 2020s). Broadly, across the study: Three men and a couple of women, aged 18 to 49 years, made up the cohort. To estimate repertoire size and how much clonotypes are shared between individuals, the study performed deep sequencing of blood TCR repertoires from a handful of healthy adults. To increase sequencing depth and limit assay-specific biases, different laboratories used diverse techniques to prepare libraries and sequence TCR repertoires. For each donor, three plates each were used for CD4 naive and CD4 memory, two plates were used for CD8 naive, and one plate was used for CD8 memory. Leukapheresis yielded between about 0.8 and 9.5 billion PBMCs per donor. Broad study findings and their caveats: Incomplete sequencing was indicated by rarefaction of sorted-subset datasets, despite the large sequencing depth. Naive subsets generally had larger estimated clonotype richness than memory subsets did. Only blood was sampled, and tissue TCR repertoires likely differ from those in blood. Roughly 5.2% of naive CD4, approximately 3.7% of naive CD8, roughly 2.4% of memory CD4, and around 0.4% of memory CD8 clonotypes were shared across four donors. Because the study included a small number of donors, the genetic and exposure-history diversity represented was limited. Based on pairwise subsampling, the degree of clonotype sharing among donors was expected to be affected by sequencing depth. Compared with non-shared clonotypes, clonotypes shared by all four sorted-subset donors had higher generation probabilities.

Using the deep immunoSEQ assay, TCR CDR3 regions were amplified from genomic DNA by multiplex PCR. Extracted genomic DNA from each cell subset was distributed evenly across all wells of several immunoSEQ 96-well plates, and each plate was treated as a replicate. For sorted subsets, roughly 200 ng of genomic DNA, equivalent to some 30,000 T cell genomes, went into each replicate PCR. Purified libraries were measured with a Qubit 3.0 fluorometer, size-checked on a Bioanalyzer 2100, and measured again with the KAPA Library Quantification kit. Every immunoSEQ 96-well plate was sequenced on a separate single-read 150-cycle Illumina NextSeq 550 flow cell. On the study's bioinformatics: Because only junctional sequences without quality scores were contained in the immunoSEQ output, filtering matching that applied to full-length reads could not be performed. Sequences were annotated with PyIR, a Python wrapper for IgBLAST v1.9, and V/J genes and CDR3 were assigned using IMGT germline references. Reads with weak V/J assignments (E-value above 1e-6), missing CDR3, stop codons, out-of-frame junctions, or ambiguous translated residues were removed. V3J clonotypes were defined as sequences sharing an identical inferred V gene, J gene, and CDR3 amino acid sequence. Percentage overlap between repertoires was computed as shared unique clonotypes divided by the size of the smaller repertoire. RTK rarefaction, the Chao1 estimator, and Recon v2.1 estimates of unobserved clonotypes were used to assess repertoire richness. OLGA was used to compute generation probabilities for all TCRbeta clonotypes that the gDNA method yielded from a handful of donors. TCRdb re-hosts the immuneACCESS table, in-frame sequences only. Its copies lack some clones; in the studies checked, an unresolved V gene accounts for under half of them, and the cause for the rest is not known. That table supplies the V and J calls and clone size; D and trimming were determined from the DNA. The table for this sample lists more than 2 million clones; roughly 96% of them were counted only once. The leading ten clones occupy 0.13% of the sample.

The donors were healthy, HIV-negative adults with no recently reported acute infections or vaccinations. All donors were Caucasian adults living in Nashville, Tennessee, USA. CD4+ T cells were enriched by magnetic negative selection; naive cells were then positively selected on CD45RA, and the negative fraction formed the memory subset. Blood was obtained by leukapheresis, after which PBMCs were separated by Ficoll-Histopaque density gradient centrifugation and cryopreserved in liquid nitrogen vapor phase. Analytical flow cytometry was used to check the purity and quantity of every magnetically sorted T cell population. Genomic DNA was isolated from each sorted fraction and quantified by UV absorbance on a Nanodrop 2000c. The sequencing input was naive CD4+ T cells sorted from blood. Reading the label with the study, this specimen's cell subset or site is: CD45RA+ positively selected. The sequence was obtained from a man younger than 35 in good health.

DNA sequence: TGCGCCAGCAGCCAAGATCGGACATTAACCTACGAGCAGTACTTC. Its coded protein is CASSQDRTLTYEQYF. The sequence is built from TRBV4-1 and TRBJ2-7; D gene: possibly TRBD1, on 5 matching bases. Via the germline V gene, CDR1 is MGHRA and CDR2 YSYEKL. A distance of 11 bases separates the germline ends of V and J, which lose 0 bases and 2 bases respectively. The CDR3 holds 15 amino acids from the cysteine to the phenylalanine. Only the CDR3 DNA stays, 45 bases, in frame from base 1.